The 26 T cell receptor beta chains below all came from one sample that was sequenced in a study of T cells after yellow fever vaccination. TCRdb ran MiXCR on the 5' RACE reads and lists one entry per CDR3 protein. Of some 390,000 distinct CDR3 sequences listed, approximately 6% are singletons. This specimen was PBMCs, taken 5 days after the yellow fever booster vaccination. Every receptor here comes from a young man who received the YFV17D yellow fever vaccine.

The rearrangement links TRBV6-1 to TRBJ2-5, with no clear D. CDR3 length: 16 residues. V was cut by 0 bases and J by 1 base, with 12 bases left in between. Germline CDR1 MNHNS, CDR2 SASEGT. As DNA, the CDR3 is TGTGCCAGCAGTGAAGCGCTACTATGGGCCCAAGAGACCCAGTACTTC. It yields the protein CASSEALLWAQETQYF.

This clonotype was counted at least ten times. The genes are TRBV7-9 and TRBJ2-7; D unresolved. The V gene lost 4 bases and the J gene lost 1 base, with 8 bases spanning the gap. Per germline, CDR1 SEHNR and CDR2 FQNEAQ (reference sequence). The CDR3 loop spans 13 amino acids. The CDR3 loop reads CASSSDDSYEQYF. CDR3 nucleotide sequence: TGTGCCAGCAGCTCGGACGATTCCTACGAGCAGTACTTC.

This clonotype was counted at least ten times. The rearrangement links TRBV24-1 to TRBJ2-7; a possible D gene is TRBD2 (5 bases). Trimming took 6 bases from V and 6 from J, leaving 8 bases between them. The CDR3 has 11 amino acids. Germline V gene data show CDR1 as KGHDR and CDR2 as SFDVKD. CDR3 amino acids: CATSTAGEQYF. The CDR3 bases are TGTGCCACCAGTACCGCGGGCGAGCAGTACTTC.

In this sample, this clonotype turned up many times. The V and J genes are TRBV4-3 and TRBJ2-1; 9 nucleotides match TRBD2. The V gene end was trimmed by 0 bases and the J gene end by 4 bases; junction bases not matched to a gene: 7. Per the germline V gene, CDR1 is LGHNA and CDR2 is YSLEER. The CDR3 runs 17 residues. The CDR3 DNA follows: TGCGCCAGCAGCCAAGATACCGCTAGCGGGATTTACAATGAGCAGTTCTTC. It is translated as CASSQDTASGIYNEQFF.

This clonotype was seen many times. This chain joins TRBV6-5 and TRBJ2-3; D is undetermined. V lost 0 bases to trimming and J lost 0 bases, with 13 bases between them. This CDR3 comprises 17 residues. The germline gives CDR1 MNHEY, CDR2 SVGAGI. The CDR3 DNA follows: TGTGCCAGCAGTTACTCGTCGCCTCCAGCTAGCACAGATACGCAGTATTTT. This encodes CASSYSSPPASTDTQYF.

Only a few counts were recorded for this clonotype. The V call is TRBV3-1, the J call TRBJ2-3, with 8 positions matching TRBD1. The CDR3 covers 17 residues. Germline lookup yields CDR1 LGHDT and CDR2 YNNKEL (reference sequence). V dropped 4 bases and J dropped 4; count of bases not matched to a gene: 13. The CDR3 nucleotides are TGTGCCAGCAGCCTGCGGACAGGGAGTCGGATACCAGATACGCAGTATTTT. Its translation is CASSLRTGSRIPDTQYF.

This clonotype showed up many times. J is TRBJ1-4 and V is TRBV6-1; D is undetermined. This CDR3 is built from 14 residues. The V gene lost 6 bases and the J gene lost 7 bases, with 15 bases spanning the gap. CDR1 and CDR2 (germline): MNHNS, SASEGT. This CDR3 reads CASSRLGPTEKLFF. DNA for the CDR3: TGTGCCAGCAGCCGTTTAGGACCTACTGAAAAACTGTTTTTT.

There are a few counts of this clonotype. This chain links TRBV28 with TRBJ2-7; D unclear. V dropped 8 bases and J dropped 5 bases, with 10 bases sitting between them. In germline, CDR1 is MDHEN, CDR2 SYDVKM. The CDR3 covers 11 residues. CDR3 sequence reads: CASQRMDEQYF. CDR3 coding DNA: TGTGCCAGCCAACGGATGGACGAGCAGTACTTC.

This clonotype occurred many times. The chain employs TRBV15 and TRBJ2-1; 9 bases are a match to TRBD2. CDR1 is LNHNV and CDR2 is YYDKDF in the germline V gene (reference sequence). The V gene end was trimmed by 5 bases and the J gene end by 4 bases; junction bases not matched to a gene: 9. This CDR3 spans 16 amino acids. The CDR3: CATSDLTSGSYNEQFF. CDR3 nucleotides: TGTGCCACCAGCGACCTGACTAGCGGTAGTTACAATGAGCAGTTCTTC.

The gene calls are TRBV28 and TRBJ1-4; D ambiguous. V dropped 8 bases and J dropped 4 bases, with 14 bases sitting between them. The CDR3 totals 14 residues. CDR1 MDHEN and CDR2 SYDVKM come from the germline V gene. CDR3 DNA: TGTGCCAGCGGGCAGCGGCCTCGTAATGAAAAACTGTTTTTT. The encoded protein is CASGQRPRNEKLFF.

This clonotype appeared a few times. The chain uses TRBV18 and TRBJ2-2; D is unclear. The CDR3 loop spans 12 amino acids. V shed 8 bases and J shed 7 bases, with 11 bases lying between them. Germline V CDR1 and CDR2: KGHSH, LQKENI. The CDR3 DNA sequence: TGTGCCAGCGTTCAGATGAGCGGGGAGCTGTTTTTT. Protein: CASVQMSGELFF.

This chain joins TRBV2 and TRBJ2-7, with 7 bases fitting TRBD2. Trimming removed 6 bases from V and 0 bases from J; junction bases left unmatched: 5. The V gene's germline CDR1 is SNHLY and CDR2 FYNNEI. This CDR3 spans 14 amino acids. CDR3: CASRDRDYSYEQYF. Here the CDR3 DNA reads TGTGCCAGCAGAGACCGGGACTACTCCTACGAGCAGTACTTC.

This clonotype was seen a handful of times. The chain carries TRBV4-3 and TRBJ1-4; 7 bases line up with TRBD1. The CDR3 consists of 17 residues. V gave up 4 bases and J gave up 7 bases; unmatched junction bases: 15. Germline loops: CDR1 LGHNA, CDR2 YSLEER. This CDR3 is CASSPSTIRGKFEKLFF. In DNA form, the CDR3 reads TGCGCCAGCAGCCCTTCCACCATCAGGGGGAAGTTTGAAAAACTGTTTTTT.

The CDR3 coding sequence is TGTGCCAGCAGCTCACGGGGGGATTCCTACAATGAGCAGTTCTTC. Translated, it gives CASSSRGDSYNEQFF. The V call is TRBV11-2, the J call TRBJ2-1; 7 nucleotides align to TRBD2. Trimming took 4 bases from V and 1 from J; bases not matched to a gene: 4. The germline gives CDR1 SGHAT, CDR2 FQNNGV. CDR3 length equals 15 residues.

This clonotype has a count of ten or more. The chain employs TRBV20-1 and TRBJ2-7, with D perhaps given as TRBD1 or TRBD2 (5 bases each). The CDR3 length is 13 residues. Germline lookup yields CDR1 DFQATT and CDR2 SNEGSKA (reference sequence). V lost 4 bases and J 8 bases, leaving 18 bases between the germline ends. The CDR3 is CSAMGWGNSQQYF. The CDR3 DNA follows: TGCAGTGCTATGGGCTGGGGGAACTCTCAGCAGTACTTC.

This clonotype was observed many times. CDR3 nucleotide sequence: TGTGCCATCAGGTCAGTTACTGAAGCTTTCTTT. As protein: CAIRSVTEAFF. This chain joins TRBV12-3 or TRBV12-4 and TRBJ1-1, with unresolved D. The CDR3 totals 11 residues. Trimming took 10 bases from V and 5 from J, leaving 11 bases between them.

Points on this clonotype: A read error may be the cause here, since a much bigger clone is one base away. This chain joins TRBV4-3 and TRBJ2-1; TRBD2 aligns across 7 bases. The germline V gene encodes CDR1 LGHNA and CDR2 YSLEER. V lost 0 bases, J lost 2 bases, and 7 bases stayed unmatched. The CDR3 sequence is 17 residues long. CDR3: CASSQDREAGAYNEQFF. For the CDR3, the DNA is TGCGCCAGCAGCCAAGATAGGGAGGCGGGGGCCTACAATGAGCAGTTCTTC.

This clonotype has at least ten counts. The chain combines TRBV18 with TRBJ2-3; a weak D match, TRBD2 (6 bases). The germline V gene has CDR1 KGHSH and CDR2 LQKENI. Trimming cost V 7 bases and J 1 base, with 12 bases left between them. The CDR3 loop spans 14 amino acids. This CDR3 is CASYEAGRTDTQYF. The CDR3 coding sequence is TGTGCCAGCTATGAGGCGGGGCGCACAGATACGCAGTATTTT.

The sample holds many counts of this clonotype. The chain uses TRBV5-1 and TRBJ2-7; D may be TRBD1 or TRBD2 (5 bases each). The CDR3 runs to 17 residues. The V end lost 0 bases, the J end lost 2 bases, and 18 bases lay between the germline ends. CDR1 is SGHRS, CDR2 YFSETQ, per germline. The CDR3 nucleotides are TGCGCCAGCAGCTTGGGGGACGGCTTTCTGGGCGCCTACGAGCAGTACTTC. It specifies CASSLGDGFLGAYEQYF.

This clonotype was observed a handful of times. The genes are TRBV29-1 and TRBJ1-2, with D unclear. This CDR3 spans 12 amino acids. From germline, CDR1 is SQVTM and CDR2 ANQGSEA. Trimming removed 3 bases at V and 5 bases at J, with 10 bases between. The CDR3 sequence is CSVDIEKYGYTF. The CDR3, as DNA: TGCAGCGTTGATATAGAGAAGTATGGCTACACCTTC.

This clonotype was counted a few times. The rearrangement uses TRBV7-6 and TRBJ2-3; 7 bases match TRBD1. The junction had 8 bases not matched to a gene; V was cut back by 2 bases and J by 6 bases. This CDR3 contains 15 residues. In germline, CDR1 is SGHVS, CDR2 FNYEAQ. The chain's CDR3 is CASSLSSRGSDTQYF. The DNA of the CDR3 is TGTGCCAGCAGCTTATCGTCCAGGGGGTCCGATACGCAGTATTTT.

In its sample, this clonotype was seen many times. The chain joins TRBV24-1 to TRBJ2-1; 10 bases align to TRBD2. CDR3 length equals 19 residues. In germline, CDR1 is KGHDR, CDR2 SFDVKD. The V and J ends lost 0 bases and 7 bases, in that order; junction bases with no gene match: 14. The CDR3 loop is CATSDLGAGGPGAGNEQFF. CDR3 DNA sequence: TGTGCCACCAGTGATTTGGGAGCGGGAGGGCCTGGTGCGGGGAATGAGCAGTTCTTC.

This rearrangement joins TRBV5-1 to TRBJ1-1; TRBD1 is a possible D gene (5 bases). Trimming removed 0 bases at V and 9 bases at J, with 21 bases between. Germline V gives CDR1 SGHRS, CDR2 YFSETQ. The CDR3 loop spans 16 amino acids. The CDR3 DNA reads TGCGCCAGCAGCTTGGGTGATGGGGTCGGGACGTTTAAAGCTTTCTTT. Residues: CASSLGDGVGTFKAFF.

This clonotype showed up just a few times. CDR3: CSVGKTGTGSVEQYF. As DNA, the CDR3 is TGCAGCGTTGGAAAGACCGGGACAGGGTCTGTCGAGCAGTACTTC. The chain links TRBV29-1 to TRBJ2-7; 9 nucleotides line up with TRBD1. This CDR3 is built from 15 residues. J was trimmed by 6 bases and V by 4 bases; bases with no gene match: 13. Germline CDR1 reads SQVTM; CDR2 reads ANQGSEA.

This clonotype came up many times. The rearrangement uses TRBV5-1 and TRBJ2-2; possible D gene TRBD1, 6 bases. The germline V and J ends were trimmed by 2 bases and 4 bases, with 12 bases remaining between them. This CDR3 has 15 amino acids. Germline loops: CDR1 SGHRS, CDR2 YFSETQ. The CDR3 sequence is CASSLPRGGTGELFF. The DNA for the CDR3 is TGCGCCAGCAGCTTACCCCGAGGGGGCACCGGGGAGCTGTTTTTT.

The chain uses TRBV19 and TRBJ2-1, with 9 bases aligning to TRBD1. The CDR3 length is 15 residues. Germline CDR1 reads LNHDA; CDR2 reads SQIVND (reference sequence). Losses at the gene ends were 4 bases for V and 3 bases for J; bases not matched to a gene: 4. CDR3 sequence reads: CASSRDRADYNEQFF. Written as DNA, the CDR3 is TGTGCCAGTAGTAGGGACAGGGCAGACTACAATGAGCAGTTCTTC.